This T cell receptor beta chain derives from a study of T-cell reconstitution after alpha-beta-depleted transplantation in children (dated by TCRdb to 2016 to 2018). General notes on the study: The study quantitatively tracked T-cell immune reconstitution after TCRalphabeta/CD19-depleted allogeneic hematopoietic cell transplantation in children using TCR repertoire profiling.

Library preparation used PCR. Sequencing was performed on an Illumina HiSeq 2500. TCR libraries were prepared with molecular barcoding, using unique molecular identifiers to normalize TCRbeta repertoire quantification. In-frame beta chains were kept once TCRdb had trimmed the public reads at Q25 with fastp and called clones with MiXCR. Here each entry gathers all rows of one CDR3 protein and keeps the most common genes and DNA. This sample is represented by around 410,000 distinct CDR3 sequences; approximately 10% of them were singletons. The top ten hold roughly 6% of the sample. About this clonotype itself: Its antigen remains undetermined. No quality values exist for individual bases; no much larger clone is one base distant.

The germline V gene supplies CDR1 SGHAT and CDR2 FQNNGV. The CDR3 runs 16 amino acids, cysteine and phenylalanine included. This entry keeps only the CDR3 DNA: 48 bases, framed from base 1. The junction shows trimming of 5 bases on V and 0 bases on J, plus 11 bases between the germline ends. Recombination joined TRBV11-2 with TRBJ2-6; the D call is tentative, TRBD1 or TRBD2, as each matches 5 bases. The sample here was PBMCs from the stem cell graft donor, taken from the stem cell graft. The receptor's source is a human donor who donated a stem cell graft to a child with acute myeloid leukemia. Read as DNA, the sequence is TGTGCCAGCAGCCCGATCGGGACCTCTGGGGCCAACGTCCTGACTTTC. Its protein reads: CASSPIGTSGANVLTF.